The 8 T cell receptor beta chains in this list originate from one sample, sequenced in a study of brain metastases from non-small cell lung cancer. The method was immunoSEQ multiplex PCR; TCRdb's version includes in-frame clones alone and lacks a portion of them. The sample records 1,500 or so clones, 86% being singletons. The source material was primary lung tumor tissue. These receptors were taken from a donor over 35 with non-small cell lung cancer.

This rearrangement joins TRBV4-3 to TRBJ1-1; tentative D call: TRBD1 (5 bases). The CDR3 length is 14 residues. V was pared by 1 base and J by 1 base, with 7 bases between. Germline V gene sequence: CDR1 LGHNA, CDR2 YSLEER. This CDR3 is CASSQGQGNTEAFF. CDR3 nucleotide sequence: TGCGCCAGCAGCCAAGGTCAGGGGAACACTGAAGCTTTCTTT.

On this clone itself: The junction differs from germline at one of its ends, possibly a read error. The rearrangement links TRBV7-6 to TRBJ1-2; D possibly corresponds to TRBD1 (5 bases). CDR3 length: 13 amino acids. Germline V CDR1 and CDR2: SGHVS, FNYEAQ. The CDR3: CASSFQGDYGYTF. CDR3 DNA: TGTGCCAGCAGCTTCCAGGGAGACTATGGCTACACTTTC.

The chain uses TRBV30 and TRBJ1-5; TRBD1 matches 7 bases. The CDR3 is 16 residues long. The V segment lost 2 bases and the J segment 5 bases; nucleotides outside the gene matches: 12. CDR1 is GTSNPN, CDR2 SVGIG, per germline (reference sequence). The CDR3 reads CAWSKQGGRGYQPQHF. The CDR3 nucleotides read TGTGCCTGGAGTAAGCAGGGGGGACGGGGCTATCAGCCCCAGCATTTT. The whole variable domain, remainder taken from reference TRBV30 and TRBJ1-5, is SQTIHQWPATLVQPVGSPLSLECTVEGTSNPNLYWYRQAAGRGLQLLFYSVGIGQISSEVPQNLSASRPQDRQFILSSKKLLLSDSGFYLCAWSKQGGRGYQPQHFGDGTRLSIL.

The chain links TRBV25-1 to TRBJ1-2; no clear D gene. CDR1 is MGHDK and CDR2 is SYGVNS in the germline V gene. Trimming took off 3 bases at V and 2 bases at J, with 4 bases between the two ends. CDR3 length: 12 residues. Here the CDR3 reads CASSDRNYGYTF. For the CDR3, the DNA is TGTGCCAGCAGTGACCGAAACTATGGCTACACCTTC.

Written as DNA, the CDR3 is TGTGCCAGCAGCTTCGGATTCCTTACTAGCACAGATACGCAGTATTTT. It yields the protein CASSFGFLTSTDTQYF. The chain combines TRBV7-2 with TRBJ2-3; the D is unclear. CDR3 length: 16 amino acids. V was trimmed by 3 bases and J by 0 bases, leaving 13 bases between them. Germline CDR1 is SGHTA and CDR2 is FQGNSA.

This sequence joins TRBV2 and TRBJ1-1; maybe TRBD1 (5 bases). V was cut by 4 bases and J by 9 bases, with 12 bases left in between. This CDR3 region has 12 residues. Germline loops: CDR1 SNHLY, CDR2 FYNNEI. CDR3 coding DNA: TGTGCCAGCAGTGGTTCAGGGTGGAAAGCTTTCTTT. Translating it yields CASSGSGWKAFF.

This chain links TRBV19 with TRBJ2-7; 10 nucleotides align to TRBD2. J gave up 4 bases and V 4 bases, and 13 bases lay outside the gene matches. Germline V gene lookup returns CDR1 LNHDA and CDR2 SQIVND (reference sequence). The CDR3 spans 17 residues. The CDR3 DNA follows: TGTGCCAGTAGTAAGCTAGCGGGGGCAAACGAGGGATACGAGCAGTACTTC. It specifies CASSKLAGANEGYEQYF.

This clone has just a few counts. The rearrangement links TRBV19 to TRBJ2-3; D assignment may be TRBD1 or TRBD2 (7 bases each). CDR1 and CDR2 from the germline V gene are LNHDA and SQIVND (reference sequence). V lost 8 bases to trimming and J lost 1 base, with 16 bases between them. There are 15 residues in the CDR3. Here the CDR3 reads CASARQGGGTDTQYF. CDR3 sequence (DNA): TGTGCCAGTGCTCGACAGGGAGGGGGCACAGATACGCAGTATTTT.